This T cell receptor beta chain was recorded in a study of T cells in Graves' hyperthyroidism and ophthalmopathy. Findings and caveats of the study: Ophthalmopathy was told apart from stable hyperthyroidism by a 13 V-J model. Most clonotypes expanded in the thyroid (above 0.001) were also present in blood.

As regards this clonotype: Its antigen remains unidentified.

Germline CDR1 SGHVS, CDR2 FNYEAQ. There are 14 residues in the CDR3. J gave up 0 bases and V 5 bases, and 4 bases lay outside the gene matches. Amplified TCR beta CDR3 regions derived from RNA transcripts. The TCR CDR3 was amplified in a first-round RT-PCR using the HTBI primer set. One entry per CDR3 protein results from TCRdb running MiXCR on the multiplex PCR reads. The sample has 560,000 or so distinct CDR3 sequences; 40% to 55% are singletons. Stable hyperthyroidism: no ophthalmopathy progression over 18 months of follow-up. Hyperthyroidism was newly diagnosed in patients aged 18 to 65 (duration under 2 months).

This clonotype was obtained from a young woman with Graves' hyperthyroidism. What was sequenced was peripheral blood or thyroid tissue (not recorded which). The chain recombines TRBV7-6 with TRBJ2-7; 7 bases are a match to TRBD2. This chain's CDR3 is CASSSGVHSYEQYF. The CDR3 DNA reads TGTGCCAGCAGCAGCGGGGTACACTCCTACGAGCAGTACTTC.